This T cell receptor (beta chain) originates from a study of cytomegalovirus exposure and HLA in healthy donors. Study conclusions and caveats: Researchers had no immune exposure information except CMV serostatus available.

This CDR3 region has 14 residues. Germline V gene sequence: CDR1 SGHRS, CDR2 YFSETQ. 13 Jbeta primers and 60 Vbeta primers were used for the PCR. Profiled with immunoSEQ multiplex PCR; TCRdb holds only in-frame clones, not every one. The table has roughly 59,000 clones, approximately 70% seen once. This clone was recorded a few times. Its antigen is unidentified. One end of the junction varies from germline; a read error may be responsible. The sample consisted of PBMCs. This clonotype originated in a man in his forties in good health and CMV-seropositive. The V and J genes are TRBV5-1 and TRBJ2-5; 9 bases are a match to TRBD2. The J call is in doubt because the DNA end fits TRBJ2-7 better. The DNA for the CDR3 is TGCGCCAGCAGCGCCGGGACTAGCTCCCACGAGCAGTACTTC. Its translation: CASSAGTSSHEQYF.